This T cell receptor (beta chain) comes out of a study of memory CD8 T cells in hepatitis C reinfection (dated by TCRdb to 2016 to 2017). About the investigation overall: Of the five donors, three spontaneously resolved two consecutive HCV infections, and two cleared a primary infection but developed chronic infection after reinfection. A case counted as HCV reinfection when an HCV RNA test came back positive after two negative tests taken at least 60 days apart. Between about 2008 and 2012, a few reinfection cases that had stored pre-reinfection samples were identified. Samples for the late or post reinfection time point were taken from 12 to 24 weeks after reinfection was detected. In the reinfection study, participants with a resolved prior HCV infection were followed up every 3 months. Across an HCV reinfection episode in roughly five donors, the study followed the TCR beta repertoire of virus-specific CD8 T cells over time.

A single count supports this clone. What this receptor recognizes is not known. Base qualities are missing; no much larger clone stands one base away. This sample's time point label indicates: late/post reinfection, 12 to 24 weeks after detection. Sorted cells were sequenced directly ex vivo, without in vitro expansion prior to TCR sequencing. Donors were people who inject drugs enrolled in the Montreal Acute Hepatitis C Cohort Study (HEPCO) in Canada. As controls, total naive CD8 T cells, sorted as viable CD3+ CD8+ CD45RO-, were obtained from two donors at each of the three reinfection time points. Before sorting, cryopreserved peripheral blood mononuclear cells were thawed and used as the source for purifying CD8 T cells. The MACS CD8+ T cell Isolation Kit was used to enrich CD8 T cells through negative selection. A BD FACSAria II sorter with FACSDiva software was used for cell sorting, and FlowJo was used for data analysis.

The library came from the immunoSEQ multiplex PCR assay. Genomic DNA was extracted from the sorted cells, and Adaptive Biotechnologies' automated high-throughput method was used to sequence the TCR beta V, D and J regions. A two-step, bias-controlled multiplex PCR was used to amplify the CDR3 regions. Amplified TCR beta libraries were sequenced on an Illumina instrument. As for the original processing: Demultiplexed reads were processed to reduce amplification and sequencing bias, and the IMGT database was used to assign CDR3 sequences to gene families. ImmunoSEQ software version 2.0 was used to analyze repertoire data. Clonotype lists were filtered to remove out-of-frame sequences and sequences containing stop codons in the CDR3. Any clonotype with a frequency under 0.01% was left out, since that frequency corresponded to less than one cell. Richness was calculated by dividing observed richness by the number of input cells, and evenness was calculated by dividing Shannon entropy by the log of observed richness. To measure repertoire diversity and how similar the repertoire was between time points, Simpson diversity and Morisita-Horn overlap indices were applied. Clonotypes were categorized as dominant (>1%), sub-dominant (0.5-0.99%), low abundance (0.1-0.49%) or lowest abundance (<0.1%). The germline index was obtained by subtracting total nucleotide additions from total CDR3 length and then dividing the result by total CDR3 length. This is the immuneACCESS table as TCRdb keeps it, with only in-frame sequences that have V and J called. A part of the clones is gone; compared with another copy, unresolved V genes explain less than half, and the rest is unexplained. The V and J calls and clone size were taken over from that table, and D and trimming were inferred from the DNA. This sample lists some 46,000 clones; roughly 87% were detected once. The top ten constitute approximately 0.67% of the sample.

Broader findings and caveats from the paper: With only a handful of donors, the study could not reach definitive conclusions about public clonotypes linked to secondary clearance.

The sequence was obtained from a man aged 18 to 30 with hepatitis C virus infection. The source material was naive CD8+ T cells sorted from blood. Explained via the paper, the cell subset or site label denotes: total naive CD8+CD45RO- T cells.

The encoded CDR3 is CSVTGQVGELFF. In nucleotide form, the sequence is TGCAGCGTTACGGGACAGGTCGGGGAGCTGTTTTTT. The chain couples TRBV29-1 to TRBJ2-2, with 8 middle bases fitting TRBD1. In the germline V gene, CDR1 corresponds to SQVTM and CDR2 to ANQGSEA. The germline V and J ends show losses of 5 bases and 7 bases respectively, and no gene match explains 3 bases of the junction. From the cysteine up to the phenylalanine, the CDR3 has a length of 12 residues. Of the read, only the CDR3 DNA is kept; its 36 bases are in frame from base 1.